Following are 21 T cell receptor beta chains from one sample sequenced in a study of T cells expressing NK-cell markers. For each CDR3 protein, TCRdb gives one entry from its re-call of the 5' RACE reads, without DNA. The sample includes about 540,000 distinct CDR3 sequences. The sample taken for sequencing was blood T cells: a sorted CD56 or NKG2C T cell subset, CD4+ or CD8+ T cells, or bulk PBMC T cells (not recorded which). The receptors stem from a man in his late teens or twenties in good health.

The chain carries TRBV29-1 and TRBJ2-2. Germline CDR1 reads SQVTM; CDR2 reads ANQGSEA. This CDR3 has 13 amino acids. CDR3 sequence: CSVRSQLAGELFF.

The chain combines TRBV7-8 with TRBJ2-1. CDR1 SGHVS and CDR2 FQNEAQ come from the germline V gene. This CDR3 has 17 residues. This CDR3 is CASSLTLAPNSYNEQFF.

The chain employs TRBV5-1 and TRBJ2-5. In germline, CDR1 is SGHRS, CDR2 YFSETQ. This CDR3 has 14 residues. The CDR3 protein is CASSTRHAKETQYF.

The rearrangement joins TRBV20-1 to TRBJ2-5; the D gene TCRdb calls, TRBD2, cannot be checked with no DNA. This CDR3 has 17 amino acids. Germline-derived CDR1 and CDR2 are DFQATT and SNEGSKA (reference sequence). The CDR3 loop reads CSAHGTSPLGYQETQYF.

The rearrangement links TRBV7-9 to TRBJ2-1. The CDR3 loop spans 12 amino acids. Per the germline V gene, CDR1 is SEHNR and CDR2 is FQNEAQ (reference sequence). The CDR3 region is CASSLELAFKFF.

The chain carries TRBV27 and TRBJ2-3; the D gene TCRdb calls, TRBD1, cannot be checked with no DNA. In germline, CDR1 is MNHEY, CDR2 SMNVEV (reference sequence). The length of the CDR3 is 14 residues. This CDR3 is CASSFEGRSNTQYF.

This chain joins TRBV4-1 and TRBJ2-1; TCRdb outputs TRBD2, but without DNA this stays unchecked. CDR3 length equals 17 residues. Germline V gives CDR1 MGHRA, CDR2 YSYEKL. This CDR3 is CASSQGGRGTQPHEQFF.

The chain joins TRBV7-8 to TRBJ2-5; TCRdb reports TRBD2, a call that lacks DNA to check it against. The CDR3 runs 14 residues. Germline loops: CDR1 SGHVS, CDR2 FQNEAQ. Here the CDR3 reads CASSHGTPKETQYF.

This chain connects TRBV6-1 to TRBJ2-3; TCRdb outputs TRBD2, but without DNA this stays unchecked. Looked up from germline, CDR1 is MNHNS and CDR2 is SASEGT. This CDR3 is 14 amino acids long. The chain's CDR3 is CASGTSGRANTQYF.

The CDR3 region is CASRGDLMNTEAFF. V gene TRBV3-1 combines with J gene TRBJ1-1. Germline CDR1 LGHDT, CDR2 YNNKEL (reference sequence). This CDR3 has 14 amino acids.

This rearrangement joins TRBV20-1 to TRBJ2-7; TCRdb outputs TRBD1, but without DNA this stays unchecked. The CDR3 is 14 residues long. The germline V gene has CDR1 DFQATT and CDR2 SNEGSKA (reference sequence). CDR3 loop: CSATTGERRYEQYF.

This chain uses TRBV24-1 with TRBJ2-5; TCRdb picks TRBD1, but there is no DNA to check that call. Germline CDR1 and CDR2: KGHDR and SFDVKD. This CDR3 spans 18 amino acids. The CDR3 loop is CATSDPSRDRGWGETQYF.

This chain joins TRBV4-2 and TRBJ2-7. The CDR3 sequence is 15 residues long. Germline CDR1 is LGHNA and CDR2 is YNFKEQ. Here the CDR3 reads CASSQGAGLIYEQYF.

V usage is TRBV9 and J usage is TRBJ1-1; TCRdb lists TRBD1, though no DNA is available to test this call. Per the germline V gene, CDR1 is SGDLS and CDR2 is YYNGEE. CDR3 length equals 12 residues. The CDR3 spells CASSGWGRSAFF.

The chain recombines TRBV4-3 with TRBJ2-2. In germline, CDR1 is LGHNA, CDR2 YSLEER. This CDR3 has 13 amino acids. The CDR3 loop reads CASSHSSTGELFF.

The chain links TRBV29-1 to TRBJ2-1; TCRdb proposes TRBD2, but this gene call is untestable without DNA. Germline V CDR1 and CDR2: SQVTM, ANQGSEA. The CDR3 contains 16 residues. This CDR3 is CSVHSVRLAIYNEQFF.

The gene calls are TRBV27 and TRBJ2-7; the D gene TCRdb calls, TRBD1, cannot be checked with no DNA. CDR3 size: 12 residues. Germline lookup yields CDR1 MNHEY and CDR2 SMNVEV (reference sequence). The CDR3 sequence is CASRYRDSEQYF.

V and J are TRBV12-3 or TRBV12-4 and TRBJ2-1; TCRdb calls TRBD2, which cannot be checked without DNA. The CDR3 is 14 residues long. The CDR3 reads CASSLRTSGNEQFF.

The chain joins TRBV2 to TRBJ1-6; TCRdb designates TRBD1, a call that cannot be tested without DNA. This CDR3 is built from 13 residues. Germline V gene lookup returns CDR1 SNHLY and CDR2 FYNNEI. The CDR3 spells CARARQTNSPLHF.

This chain joins TRBV12-3 or TRBV12-4 and TRBJ1-4; the TCRdb call, TRBD1, lacks DNA for checking. CDR3 size: 14 residues. The CDR3 sequence: CASRSSGPGEKLFF.

J is TRBJ2-1 and V is TRBV5-1; TCRdb gives TRBD1 as the D gene, but with no DNA this cannot be confirmed. The CDR3 is 13 amino acids. Germline lookup yields CDR1 SGHRS and CDR2 YFSETQ. CDR3 protein: CASRQGIGREQFF. Drawing the rest from reference TRBV5-1 and TRBJ2-1, the complete variable domain is KAGVTQTPRYLIKTRGQQVTLSCSPISGHRSVSWYQQTPGQGLQFLFEYFSETQRNKGNFPGRFSGRQFSNSRSEMNVSTLELGDSALYLCASRQGIGREQFFGPGTRLTVL.